This T cell receptor (beta chain) was documented in a study of identical twins (dated by TCRdb to the mid-2010s). Concerning the study at large: The study deep-sequenced TCR alpha and beta repertoires from monozygotic twins, unrelated adults of various ages and cord blood to test whether fetal clonotypes persist. To rule out contamination, replicate twin experiments were performed at different times with different library preparation protocols. General conclusions and limits of the study: Invariant T cells such as MAIT and iNKT could partly confound zero-insertion analyses, though diverse VJ usage argued against this for most clonotypes. Compared with coincidental sharing between unrelated individuals, out-of-frame TCR alpha sequences shared between twins showed an excess of sequences with low generation probability. Fewer insertions were carried by abundant cord blood beta clonotypes, a similar but weaker trend appeared in young adult naive repertoires, and no such trend appeared in memory repertoires. Because the same donors could not be followed over many years, conclusions were based on cross-sectional statistical analysis. In monozygotic twins, recombination models systematically underestimated out-of-frame TCR alpha sharing, but the models matched the sharing seen between unrelated individuals. In beta out-of-frame sequences, excess twin sharing was weaker, because having fewer shared sequences lowered the signal-to-noise ratio.

Taken from cysteine to phenylalanine, the CDR3 has 12 residues. Only the CDR3 DNA stays, 36 bases, in frame from base 1. V gives up 0 bases and J gives up 4 bases, and the segment between their germline ends measures 4 bases. CDR1 SGHTS and CDR2 YDEGEE are derived from the germline V gene. Library preparation used 5' RACE. TCRdb lists the instrument as Illumina HiSeq 2000. A universal primer binding site was introduced by template switching, and a unique molecular identifier was present in the final cDNA, enabling accurate counting of TCR cDNA molecules. First-strand cDNA for TCR alpha and beta chains was synthesized from specific primers in the conserved constant-segment region. Each cDNA library was double barcoded, with a SMART-Mk sample barcode plus Illumina barcodes, to control for contamination. TruSeq adapter sequences and Illumina sample barcodes were added in two successive PCR steps. The Illumina HiSeq platform was used with custom primers to sequence TCR alpha and beta cDNA libraries. Regarding the original processing steps: Raw reads were processed with MiGEC to extract unique molecular identifiers, and MiXCR was used to determine CDR3 positions. For each individual, recombination models were inferred using an EM algorithm with the repgenHMM and IGoR tools. The analysis of shared clonotypes was done with the tcR package in R, with sharing normalized by the product of cloneset sizes. Out-of-frame nonproductive sequences were analyzed to study raw recombination free of thymic and clonal selection effects. TCRdb took the public reads, trimmed them with fastp at Q25, ran MiXCR for clone calling and kept in-frame beta chains. Each entry is one CDR3 protein sequence, shown with its most common DNA and genes. It is TCRdb's table, rather than the study itself, that gives the V and J calls and clone size. This sample has about 520,000 distinct CDR3 sequences in its table, and 20% to 25% of those were observed once. The biggest ten clones account for approximately 0.95% of the sample.

This clonotype was counted between two and nine times. What antigen it recognizes has not been identified. It has no much larger one-base neighbor in the sample; base qualities were not kept. Only healthy Caucasian donors were included. The twin cohort comprised three pairs of female monozygotic twins, all aged roughly 18 to 30 years. CD4+ and CD8+ T cell populations were isolated with positive isolation kits from Invitrogen. The same sample was also studied in work on T cells expressing NK-cell markers. Per the second study: TCR beta-chain repertoires were profiled in sorted CD3+CD56+NKG2C+, CD3+CD56+NKG2C- and CD3+CD56-NKG2C+ T-cell subsets from several donors. Of the eight sequenced donors, seven were found to be HCMV-seropositive and one was found to be HCMV-seronegative. In several experiments an anti-gammadeltaTCR antibody was added to restrict sorting to alphabetaTCR-expressing T cells. In more than 5 donors, the dominant CD3+CD56+NKG2C+ clonotypes ranked among the top 10 CD8+ clonotypes, making up about 1.0-8% of CD8+ T cells. Those dominant clonotypes were again the most abundant among CD3+CD56-NKG2C+ cells in a handful of donors, at roughly 25-60.1%. It remained unclear whether the expanded NKG2C-expressing T cell clones were specific for HCMV antigens. Randomly selected healthy volunteers, three men and five women, were used as the eight sequenced donors. HCMV-specific IgG was detected in serum with a commercial ELISA kit to determine HCMV serostatus. MIGEC handled demultiplexing of the reads and grouping by UMI, while MiTCR was used to assemble and quantify clonotypes. To exclude erroneous sequences, any TCR cDNA sequence not supported by at least two reads was discarded. The tcR package was used for downstream repertoire analysis, with clonotypes matched between fractions based on CDR3 nucleotide sequence plus V segment. VDJmatch was used to annotate antigen specificity against VDJdb, with one amino acid substitution in CDR3 permitted.

The TCR originated in a woman between 18 and 30 years old in good health. Recombination linked TRBV5-8 to TRBJ1-1; too little of a D gene remains to name it. Sequenced: CD4+ T cells sorted from blood. For the CDR3, the sequence is CASSLAFTEAFF. In nucleotide form, the sequence is TGTGCCAGCAGCTTGGCCTTCACTGAAGCTTTCTTT.